The clone carrying this T cell receptor beta chain was picked up many times. The record originates from a study of naive and memory T cell subsets. An oligonucleotide containing a UMI was ligated to the 3' end of TCR cDNA. RNA was extracted from over 2 ml of whole blood of healthy adults. Input was about 1 to 1,100 ng of DNase-treated total RNA without cell sorting. The SP2 primer and nested alpha and beta constant region primers amplified ligated cDNA in four rounds. Alpha and beta constant region primers primed reverse transcription for blood and skin samples. TCRdb used MiXCR to reprocess the 5' RACE reads, holding one entry per CDR3 protein. The profile shows 58,000 or so distinct CDR3 sequences, about 8.3% of them singletons. V gave up 0 bases and J gave up 1 base, with 15 bases separating them. The CDR3 totals 17 residues. Germline CDR1 reads LGHDT; CDR2 reads YNNKEL (reference sequence).

The chain has TRBV3-1 and TRBJ1-1; D ambiguous. The TCR was taken from a female donor in good health. CDR3 DNA: TGTGCCAGCAGCCAAGAATCCTTAGGCAGGAGGAACACTGAAGCTTTCTTT. This sequence encodes CASSQESLGRRNTEAFF.